This T cell receptor (beta chain) appears in the sequencing data of a study of T cells in Graves' hyperthyroidism and ophthalmopathy. Per germline, CDR1 MDHEN and CDR2 SYDVKM. The CDR3 loop spans 14 amino acids. The V gene end was trimmed by 7 bases and the J gene end by 6 bases; junction bases not matched to a gene: 9. For the diagnoses, clinical symptoms, serum thyroxine and TRAb, thyroid ultrasound and orbital computed tomography were used. Study observations and caveats: Separating ophthalmopathy from stable hyperthyroidism was achieved by a 13 V-J model. Blood also contained most expanded thyroid clonotypes above 0.001.

Amplified TCR beta CDR3 regions came from RNA transcripts. The primer set for the first-round RT-PCR of the TCR CDR3 was HTBI. TCRdb fed the multiplex PCR reads into MiXCR, producing one record per CDR3 protein. This table holds fewer than 900,000 distinct CDR3 sequences, 16% found once. Points on this clonotype: Its antigen remains unidentified.

This TCR was recovered from a man aged 18 to 30 with Graves' hyperthyroidism. Sequenced: blood. The chain couples TRBV28 to TRBJ2-1; TRBD2 matches at 7 bases. CDR3 DNA sequence: TGTGCCAGCACCTTAAAGAGACTAGCCAATGAGCAGTTCTTC. Encoded protein: CASTLKRLANEQFF.